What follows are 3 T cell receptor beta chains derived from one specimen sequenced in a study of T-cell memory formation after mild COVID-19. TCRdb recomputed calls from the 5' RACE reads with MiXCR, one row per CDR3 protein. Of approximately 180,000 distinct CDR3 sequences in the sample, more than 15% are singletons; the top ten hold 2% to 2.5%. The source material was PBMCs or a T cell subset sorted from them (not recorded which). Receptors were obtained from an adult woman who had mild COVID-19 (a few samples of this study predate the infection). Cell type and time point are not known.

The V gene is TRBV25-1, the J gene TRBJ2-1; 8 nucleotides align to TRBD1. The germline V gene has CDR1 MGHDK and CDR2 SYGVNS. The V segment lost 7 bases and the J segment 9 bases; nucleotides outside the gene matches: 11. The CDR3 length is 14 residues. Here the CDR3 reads CASISGTGRVEQFF. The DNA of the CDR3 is TGTGCCAGCATCTCCGGGACAGGTAGGGTTGAGCAGTTCTTC.

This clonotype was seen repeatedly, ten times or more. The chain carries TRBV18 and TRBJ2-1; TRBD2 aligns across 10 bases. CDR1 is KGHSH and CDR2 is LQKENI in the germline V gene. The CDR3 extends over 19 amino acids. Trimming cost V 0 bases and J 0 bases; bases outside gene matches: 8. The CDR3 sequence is CASSPPASGRRTSYNEQFF. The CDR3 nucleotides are TGTGCCAGCTCACCACCGGCTAGCGGGAGAAGGACCTCCTACAATGAGCAGTTCTTC.

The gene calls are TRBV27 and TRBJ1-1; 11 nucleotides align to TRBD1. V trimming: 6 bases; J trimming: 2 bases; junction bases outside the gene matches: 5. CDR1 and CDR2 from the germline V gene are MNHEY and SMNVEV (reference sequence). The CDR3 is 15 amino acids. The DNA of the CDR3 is TGTGCCAGCAGCAGGACAGGGGGCGAAAACACTGAAGCTTTCTTT. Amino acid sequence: CASSRTGGENTEAFF.